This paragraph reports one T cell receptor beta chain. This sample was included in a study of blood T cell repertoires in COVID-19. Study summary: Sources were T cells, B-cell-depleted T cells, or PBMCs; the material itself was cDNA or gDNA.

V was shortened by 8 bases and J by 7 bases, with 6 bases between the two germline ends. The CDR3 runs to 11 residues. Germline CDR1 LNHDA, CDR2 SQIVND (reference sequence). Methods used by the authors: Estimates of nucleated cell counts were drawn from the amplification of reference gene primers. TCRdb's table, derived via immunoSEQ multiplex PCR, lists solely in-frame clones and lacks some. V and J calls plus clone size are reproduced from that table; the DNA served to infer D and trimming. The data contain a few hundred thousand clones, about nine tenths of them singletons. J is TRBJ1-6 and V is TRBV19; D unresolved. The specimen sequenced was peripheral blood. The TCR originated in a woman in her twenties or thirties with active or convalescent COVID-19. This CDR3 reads CASGGNSPLHF. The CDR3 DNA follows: TGTGCCAGTGGAGGAAATTCACCCCTCCACTTT.